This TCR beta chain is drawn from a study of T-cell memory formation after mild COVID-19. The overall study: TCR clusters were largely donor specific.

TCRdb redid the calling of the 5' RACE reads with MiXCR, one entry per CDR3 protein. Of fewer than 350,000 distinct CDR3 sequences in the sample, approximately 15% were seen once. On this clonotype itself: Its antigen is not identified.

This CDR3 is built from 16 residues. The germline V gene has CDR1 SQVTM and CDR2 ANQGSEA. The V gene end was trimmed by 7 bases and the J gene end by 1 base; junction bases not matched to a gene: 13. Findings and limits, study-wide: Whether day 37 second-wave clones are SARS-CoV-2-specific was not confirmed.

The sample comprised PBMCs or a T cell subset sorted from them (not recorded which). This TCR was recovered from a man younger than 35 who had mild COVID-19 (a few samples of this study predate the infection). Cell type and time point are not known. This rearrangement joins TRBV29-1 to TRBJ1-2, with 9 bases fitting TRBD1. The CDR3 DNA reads TGCAGCGGGGGCGGACAGGGGCCACTCGATAACTATGGCTACACCTTC. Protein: CSGGGQGPLDNYGYTF. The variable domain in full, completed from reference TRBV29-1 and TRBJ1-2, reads SAVISQKPSRDICQRGTSLTIQCQVDSQVTMMFWYRQQPGQSLTLIATANQGSEATYESGFVIDKFPISRPNLTFSTLTVSNMSPEDSSIYLCSGGGQGPLDNYGYTFGSGTRLTVV.